The sample holds one count of the clone carrying this T cell receptor beta chain. This CDR3 spans 14 amino acids. With 6 bases removed from V and 5 bases from J, the gap between germline ends came to 14 bases. Germline assignment: CDR1 SEHNR and CDR2 FQNEAQ (reference sequence). These data belong to a study of blood T cells in healthy people across ages. A second PCR of 7 to 11 cycles used a sample-barcoded 5' primer and a J-beta primer mix. Each CDR3 protein is one row after TCRdb ran MiXCR on the 5' RACE reads. The sample has roughly 830,000 distinct CDR3 sequences; approximately 67% are singletons.

The sequencing input was blood. This receptor was taken from a man aged 25-40 years in good health. The V and J genes are TRBV7-9 and TRBJ2-1; D remains ambiguous. The chain's CDR3 is CASSYHSAHNEQFF. CDR3 nucleotides: TGTGCCAGCAGTTATCATTCCGCTCACAATGAGCAGTTCTTC.